This T cell receptor beta chain was sequenced in a study of neurological immune-mediated disorders (dated by TCRdb to between 2017 and 2020). The study in broad terms: Peripheral blood TCR-beta repertoires from patients with HTLV-I-associated myelopathy (HAM/TSP), patients with multiple sclerosis, and healthy controls were compared in the study using UMI-based sequencing. Longitudinal samples, technical triplicates and paired sorted CD4+ and CD8+ T-cell subsets, alongside PBMC samples, were included among the approximately 98 TCR-beta libraries. Each longitudinal HAM/TSP and healthy donor was sampled at 3 time-points spaced at roughly 3-40 month intervals. The cohort comprised about 68 subjects: about 14 HAM/TSP patients, 34 multiple sclerosis patients and 20 or so healthy controls.

The paper as a whole reports these results and caveats: TCR clonal expansion was highest in HAM/TSP patients and lowest in MS patients, with MS patients falling below even healthy controls. No identical CDR3 amino acid sequences were found to be shared among expanded clones across subjects, suggesting that TCR-beta repertoires were private in all groups.

cDNA was synthesized by template-switch 5'RACE using a primer with a 10-nucleotide random unique molecular identifier that tagged each TCR transcript. Every sequencing run covered 15-18 subjects and yielded more than 180 million TCR-beta sequences. The RNeasy kit was used to extract total RNA. Using the KAPA Real-time Library Amplification kit, TCR-beta VDJ regions were amplified with primers for the TCR constant region and the 5'RACE anchor. A first PCR added sample indexes and Illumina adaptors, after which a second PCR increased the library yield. After Ampure bead purification, the roughly 650 bp TCR product was size-selected on a 2% E-gel SizeSelection system. Before pooling, library quality was checked on a Bioanalyzer, concentration was measured with Qubit, and libraries were quantified with the Kapa Library Quantification kit. An Illumina HiSeq 2500 sequenced the libraries paired-end 2 x 150 bp. To increase sequence diversity, roughly 24-31% phiX was spiked into each library pool. In the authors' own workflow: Quality-filtered reads were processed with the UMI-based MiGEC pipeline, which removed over 75% of raw TCR sequences during error correction. IMGT germline references were used for alignment of VDJ genes, and clonotypes were defined by a unique CDR3 amino acid sequence together with V-J genes. VDJtools evaluated clonal expansion, Shannon diversity and CDR3 relatedness (CalcPairwiseDistances, ClusterSamples); CLCbio workbench built phylogenetic trees. A clone was classed as expanded if it had 8 or more unique UMIs, a cutoff based on coefficient-of-variation modelling across technical triplicates. TCRdb trimmed the raw reads at Q25, called clones with MiXCR and kept productive beta chains. CDR3 protein sequences are deduplicated, and each keeps its most common genes and DNA. These V and J calls rely on TCRdb rather than the paper's analysis. This sample holds about 99,000 distinct CDR3 sequences; approximately 11% were observed only once. Jointly, the top ten make up approximately 3.3% of the sample.

This clonotype was seen repeatedly, ten times or more. The target of this receptor is not known. Per-nucleotide qualities are absent, and no much larger clonotype sits a single base away. In light of the paper, this sample's time point label describes: longitudinal time-point 3. For the unsorted PBMC libraries, 2 million PBMCs were stored in RNAlater at -80 degrees C until RNA extraction and were used to generate the libraries. Peripheral blood underwent Ficoll-Hypaque density gradient centrifugation to isolate PBMCs, which were then cryopreserved in liquid nitrogen. From its cysteine to its phenylalanine, the CDR3 spans 13 amino acids. Left in the record is the CDR3 DNA by itself, 39 bases read in frame from the first base. Trimming accounts for 5 bases at V and 3 bases at J, while the number of junction bases matched to no gene is 2. The germline V gene (reference sequence) sets CDR1 to DFQATT and CDR2 to SNEGSKA.

Material: PBMCs. The sequence was collected from a female donor with HTLV-1-associated myelopathy (HAM/TSP). This chain is built from TRBV20-1 and TRBJ2-1; TRBD1 fits 9 bases in the junction. The CDR3 reads as follows: CSAGQGNYNEQFF. The sequenced DNA: TGCAGTGCTGGACAGGGGAACTACAATGAGCAGTTCTTC.